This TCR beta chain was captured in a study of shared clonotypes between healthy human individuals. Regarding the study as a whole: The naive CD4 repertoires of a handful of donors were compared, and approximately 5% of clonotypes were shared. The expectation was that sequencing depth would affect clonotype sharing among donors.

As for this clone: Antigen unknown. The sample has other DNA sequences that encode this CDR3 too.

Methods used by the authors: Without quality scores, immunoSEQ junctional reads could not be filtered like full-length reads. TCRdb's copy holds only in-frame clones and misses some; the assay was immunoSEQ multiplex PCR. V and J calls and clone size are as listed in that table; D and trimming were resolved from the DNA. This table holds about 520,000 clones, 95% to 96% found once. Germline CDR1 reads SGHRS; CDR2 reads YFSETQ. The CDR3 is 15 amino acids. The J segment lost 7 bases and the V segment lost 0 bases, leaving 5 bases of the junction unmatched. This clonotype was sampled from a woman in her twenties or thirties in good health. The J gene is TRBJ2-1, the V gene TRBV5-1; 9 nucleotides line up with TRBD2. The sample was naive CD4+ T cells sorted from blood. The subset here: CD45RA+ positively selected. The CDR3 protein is CASSLVAGGPNEQFF. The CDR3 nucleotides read TGCGCCAGCAGCTTGGTTGCGGGAGGGCCTAATGAGCAGTTCTTC.